The clone carrying this T cell receptor beta chain was seen many times. This sample stems from a study of human T cells and chemical hapten exposure. The CDR3 runs 17 residues. Germline CDR1 reads LGHNA; CDR2 reads YSLEER. The V gene end was trimmed by 0 bases and the J gene end by 2 bases; junction bases not matched to a gene: 6. Attachment of unique molecular identifiers to individual cDNA molecules was performed in the library. Via MiXCR, TCRdb re-called the RACE reads, giving one row per CDR3 protein. The sample carries 270,000 or so distinct CDR3 sequences, 7.7% recorded once. As for time point: pre-sensitization, week 0. As to treatment: therapeutic diphenylcyclopropenone sensitization with weekly scalp DPC.

The sequence was collected from a man younger than 35 with alopecia areata. Some clones in this sample may be carry-over from other donors' samples. This sequence joins TRBV4-3 and TRBJ2-5; 10 bases align to TRBD2. The sample consisted of whole blood, taken in connection with sensitization to the hapten diphenylcyclopropenone (DPC). The DNA for the CDR3 is TGCGCCAGCAGCCAAGATATTCCTAGCGGGGGACAAGAGACCCAGTACTTC. Protein: CASSQDIPSGGQETQYF.